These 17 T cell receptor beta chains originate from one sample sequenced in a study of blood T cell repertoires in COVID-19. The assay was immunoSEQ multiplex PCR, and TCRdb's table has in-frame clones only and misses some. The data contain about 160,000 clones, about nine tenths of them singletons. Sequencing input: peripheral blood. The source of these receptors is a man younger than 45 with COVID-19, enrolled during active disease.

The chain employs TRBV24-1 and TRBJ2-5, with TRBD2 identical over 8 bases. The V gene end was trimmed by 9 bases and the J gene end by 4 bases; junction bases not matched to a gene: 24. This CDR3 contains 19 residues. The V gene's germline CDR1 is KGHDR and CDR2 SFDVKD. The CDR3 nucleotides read TGTGCCACCGGGGGCCCGGAGCCTTTAGCGGGAAGGTCTGGAGAGACCCAGTACTTC. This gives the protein CATGGPEPLAGRSGETQYF.

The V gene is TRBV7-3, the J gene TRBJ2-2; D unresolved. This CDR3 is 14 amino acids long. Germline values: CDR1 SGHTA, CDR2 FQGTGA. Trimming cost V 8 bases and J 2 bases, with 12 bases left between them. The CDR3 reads CASRVFSNTGELFF. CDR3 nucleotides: TGTGCCAGCCGGGTATTCTCTAACACCGGGGAGCTGTTTTTT.

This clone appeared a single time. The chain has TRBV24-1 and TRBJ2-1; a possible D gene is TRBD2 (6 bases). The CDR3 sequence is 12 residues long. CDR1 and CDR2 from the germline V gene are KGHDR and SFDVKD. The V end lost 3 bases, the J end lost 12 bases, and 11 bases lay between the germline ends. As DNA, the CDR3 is TGTGCCACCAGTGATGGCGGGATCAGGCAGTTCTTC. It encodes CATSDGGIRQFF.

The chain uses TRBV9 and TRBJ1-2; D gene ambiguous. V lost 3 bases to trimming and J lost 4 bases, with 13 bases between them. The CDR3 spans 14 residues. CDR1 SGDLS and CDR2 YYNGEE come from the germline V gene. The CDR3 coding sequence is TGTGCCAGCAGCGCTGGGGAGGGAACCTATGGCTACACCTTC. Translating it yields CASSAGEGTYGYTF.

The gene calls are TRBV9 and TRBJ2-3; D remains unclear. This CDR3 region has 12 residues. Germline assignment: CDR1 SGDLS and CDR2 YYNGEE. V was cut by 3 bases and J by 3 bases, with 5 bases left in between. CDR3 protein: CASSGVTDTQYF. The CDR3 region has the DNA TGTGCCAGCAGCGGCGTAACAGATACGCAGTATTTT.

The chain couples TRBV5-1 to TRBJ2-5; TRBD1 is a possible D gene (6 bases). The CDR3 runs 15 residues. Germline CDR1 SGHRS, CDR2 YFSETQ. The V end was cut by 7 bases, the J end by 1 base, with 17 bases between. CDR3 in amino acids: CASAPRDTTQETQYF. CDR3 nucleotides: TGCGCCAGCGCCCCTCGGGACACTACCCAAGAGACCCAGTACTTC. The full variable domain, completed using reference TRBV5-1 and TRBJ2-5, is KAGVTQTPRYLIKTRGQQVTLSCSPISGHRSVSWYQQTPGQGLQFLFEYFSETQRNKGNFPGRFSGRQFSNSRSEMNVSTLELGDSALYLCASAPRDTTQETQYFGPGTRLLVL.

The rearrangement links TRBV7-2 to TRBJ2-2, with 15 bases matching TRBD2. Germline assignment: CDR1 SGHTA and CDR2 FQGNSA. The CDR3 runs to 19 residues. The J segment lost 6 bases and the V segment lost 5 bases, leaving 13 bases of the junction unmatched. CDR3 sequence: CASSLTFGLAGGPSGELFF. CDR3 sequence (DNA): TGTGCCAGCAGCCTGACGTTTGGACTAGCGGGAGGGCCATCCGGGGAGCTGTTTTTT. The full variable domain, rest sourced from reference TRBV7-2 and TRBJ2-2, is GAGVSQSPSNKVTEKGKDVELRCDPISGHTALYWYRQSLGQGLEFLIYFQGNSAPDKSGLPSDRFSAERTGGSVSTLTIQRTQQEDSAVYLCASSLTFGLAGGPSGELFFGEGSRLTVL.

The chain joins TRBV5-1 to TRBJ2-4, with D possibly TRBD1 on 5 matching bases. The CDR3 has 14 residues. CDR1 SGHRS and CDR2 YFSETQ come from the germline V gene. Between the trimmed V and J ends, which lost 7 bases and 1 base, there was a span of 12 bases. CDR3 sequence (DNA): TGCGCCAGCCTACAGGTTACGGCCAAAAACATTCAGTACTTC. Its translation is CASLQVTAKNIQYF.

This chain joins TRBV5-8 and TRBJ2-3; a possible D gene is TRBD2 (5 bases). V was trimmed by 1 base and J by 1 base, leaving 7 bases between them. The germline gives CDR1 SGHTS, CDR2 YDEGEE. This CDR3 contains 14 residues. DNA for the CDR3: TGTGCCAGCAGCTTGAGTAGCGGCACAGATACGCAGTATTTT. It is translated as CASSLSSGTDTQYF.

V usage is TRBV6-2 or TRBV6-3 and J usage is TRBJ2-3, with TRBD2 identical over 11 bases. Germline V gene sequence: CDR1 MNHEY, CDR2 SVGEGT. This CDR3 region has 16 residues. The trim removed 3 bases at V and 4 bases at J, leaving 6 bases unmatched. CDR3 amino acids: CASSYIAGGPPDTQYF. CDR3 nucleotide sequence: TGTGCCAGCAGTTATATAGCGGGGGGGCCCCCAGATACGCAGTATTTT.

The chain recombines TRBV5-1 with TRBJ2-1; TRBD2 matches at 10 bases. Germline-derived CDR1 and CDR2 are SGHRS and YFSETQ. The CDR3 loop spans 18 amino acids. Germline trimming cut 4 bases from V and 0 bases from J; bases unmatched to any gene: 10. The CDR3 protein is CASSLPGLAVSSYNEQFF. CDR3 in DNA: TGCGCCAGCAGCCTGCCCGGACTAGCGGTGAGCTCCTACAATGAGCAGTTCTTC.

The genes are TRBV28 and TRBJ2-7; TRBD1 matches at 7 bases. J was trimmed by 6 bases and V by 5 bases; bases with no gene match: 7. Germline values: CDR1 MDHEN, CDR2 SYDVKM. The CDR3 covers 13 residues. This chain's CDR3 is CASSPKYRGEQYF. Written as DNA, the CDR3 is TGTGCCAGCAGTCCTAAATACAGGGGCGAGCAGTACTTC.

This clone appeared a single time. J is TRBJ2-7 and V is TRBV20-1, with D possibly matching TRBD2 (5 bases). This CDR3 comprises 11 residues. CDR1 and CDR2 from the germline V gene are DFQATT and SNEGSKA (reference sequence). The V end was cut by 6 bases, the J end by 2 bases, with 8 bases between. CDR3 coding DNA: TGCAGTGCACCGACTACCTACGAGCAGTACTTC. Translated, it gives CSAPTTYEQYF.

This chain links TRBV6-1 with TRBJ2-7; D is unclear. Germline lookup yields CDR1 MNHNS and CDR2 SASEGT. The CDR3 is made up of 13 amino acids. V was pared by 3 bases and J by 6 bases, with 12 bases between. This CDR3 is CASSDVSRPEQYF. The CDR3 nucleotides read TGTGCCAGCAGTGATGTAAGCAGGCCCGAGCAGTACTTC.

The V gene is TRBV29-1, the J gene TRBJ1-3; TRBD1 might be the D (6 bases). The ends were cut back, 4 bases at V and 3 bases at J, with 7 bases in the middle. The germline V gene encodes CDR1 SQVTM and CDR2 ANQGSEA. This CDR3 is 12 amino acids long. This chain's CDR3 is CSVARGGNTIYF. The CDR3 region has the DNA TGCAGCGTTGCCAGGGGTGGAAACACCATATATTTT.

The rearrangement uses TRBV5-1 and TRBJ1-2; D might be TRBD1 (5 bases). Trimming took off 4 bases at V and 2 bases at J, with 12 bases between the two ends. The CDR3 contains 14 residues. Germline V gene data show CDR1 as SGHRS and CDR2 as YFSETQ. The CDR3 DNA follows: TGCGCCAGCAGCCCCGACAGTCGGAACTATGGCTACACCTTC. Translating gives CASSPDSRNYGYTF. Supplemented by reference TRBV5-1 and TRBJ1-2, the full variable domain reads KAGVTQTPRYLIKTRGQQVTLSCSPISGHRSVSWYQQTPGQGLQFLFEYFSETQRNKGNFPGRFSGRQFSNSRSEMNVSTLELGDSALYLCASSPDSRNYGYTFGSGTRLTVV.

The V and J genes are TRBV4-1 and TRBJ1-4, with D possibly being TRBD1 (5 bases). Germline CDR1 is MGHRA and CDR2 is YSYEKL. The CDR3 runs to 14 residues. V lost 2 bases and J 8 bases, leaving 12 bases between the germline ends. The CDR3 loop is CASSQSREGEKLFF. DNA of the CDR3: TGCGCCAGCAGCCAATCCAGGGAGGGAGAAAAACTGTTTTTT.